A selection of T cell receptor beta chains follows, all from one sample in a study of T cells expressing NK-cell markers. TCRdb re-analyzed the 5' RACE reads; it lists each CDR3 protein once, without DNA. The sample totals a few hundred thousand distinct CDR3 sequences. Sequences were obtained from blood T cells: a sorted CD56 or NKG2C T cell subset, CD4+ or CD8+ T cells, or bulk PBMC T cells (not recorded which). The receptors here all came from a man younger than 35 in good health. Both conserved end residues are part of each CDR3.

j_gene: TRBJ2-7; v_gene: TRBV20-1; CDR3aa: CSARGDFPGADEQYF
j_gene: TRBJ2-7; v_gene: TRBV6-6; CDR3aa: CASRGSGREQYF
j_gene: TRBJ2-5; v_gene: TRBV7-3; CDR3aa: CASSLMGDVETQYF
j_gene: TRBJ2-5; v_gene: TRBV5-1; CDR3aa: CASSPGSSLGTQYF
j_gene: TRBJ2-5; v_gene: TRBV4-3; CDR3aa: CASSQGPGTDQETQYF
j_gene: TRBJ1-5; v_gene: TRBV6-2/TRBV6-3; CDR3aa: CASSNQRGGNQPQHF
j_gene: TRBJ2-7; v_gene: TRBV7-2; CDR3aa: CASSLRRVAGANYEQYF
j_gene: TRBJ2-1; v_gene: TRBV6-1; CDR3aa: CASMSPLGSRSYNEQFF
j_gene: TRBJ1-2; v_gene: TRBV7-2; CDR3aa: CASSPQGRRIYLRGYTF
j_gene: TRBJ1-2; v_gene: TRBV2; CDR3aa: CASSESQTAYGYTF
j_gene: TRBJ2-1; v_gene: TRBV4-1; CDR3aa: CASSQRGQGYNEQFF
j_gene: TRBJ2-1; v_gene: TRBV6-6; CDR3aa: CASSYSIDEQFF
j_gene: TRBJ2-1; v_gene: TRBV7-9; CDR3aa: CASSLAGQGKGNEQFF
j_gene: TRBJ2-1; v_gene: TRBV10-3; CDR3aa: CAISGRGEQFF
j_gene: TRBJ2-3; v_gene: TRBV12-3/TRBV12-4; CDR3aa: CASRMEDLYTDTQYF
j_gene: TRBJ2-3; v_gene: TRBV7-2; CDR3aa: CASSGLGEDTQYF
j_gene: TRBJ1-1; v_gene: TRBV4-2; CDR3aa: CASSQDIAGQGFLKRYTEAFF
j_gene: TRBJ2-3; v_gene: TRBV27; CDR3aa: CASSWRPGVISTDTQYF
j_gene: TRBJ2-1; v_gene: TRBV28; CDR3aa: CASSSPLTSANEQFF
j_gene: TRBJ2-5; v_gene: TRBV5-1; CDR3aa: CASSWWGDGFQETQYF
j_gene: TRBJ2-2; v_gene: TRBV12-3/TRBV12-4; CDR3aa: CASSFGGSIDTGELFF
j_gene: TRBJ1-6; v_gene: TRBV9; CDR3aa: CASSSGEFNSPLHF
j_gene: TRBJ2-2; v_gene: TRBV24-1; CDR3aa: CATSPLSGTNTGELFF
j_gene: TRBJ1-1; v_gene: TRBV29-1; CDR3aa: CSVVHGSNTEAFF
j_gene: TRBJ2-1; v_gene: TRBV4-3; CDR3aa: CASSSGRNYNEQFF
j_gene: TRBJ2-5; v_gene: TRBV5-1; CDR3aa: CASSPMTVQETQYF
j_gene: TRBJ2-1; v_gene: TRBV12-3/TRBV12-4; CDR3aa: CASSLAQPGLANYNEQFF
j_gene: TRBJ1-1; v_gene: TRBV12-3/TRBV12-4; CDR3aa: CASSTGTANTEAFF
j_gene: TRBJ2-4; v_gene: TRBV10-3; CDR3aa: CAISEDSAKNIQYF
j_gene: TRBJ2-1; v_gene: TRBV6-2/TRBV6-3; CDR3aa: CASSSLGTGMGNEQFF
j_gene: TRBJ2-3; v_gene: TRBV29-1; CDR3aa: CSAGAGGISTDTQYF
j_gene: TRBJ2-5; v_gene: TRBV25-1; CDR3aa: CASSAAGGAETQYF
j_gene: TRBJ2-1; v_gene: TRBV7-2; CDR3aa: CASSPRQTADEQFF
j_gene: TRBJ2-3; v_gene: TRBV5-1; CDR3aa: CASSFRPRSLAGIPDTQYF
j_gene: TRBJ2-1; v_gene: TRBV2; CDR3aa: CASSDRLAGVTYNEQFF
j_gene: TRBJ2-3; v_gene: TRBV4-3; CDR3aa: CASSHAGAGSDTQYF
j_gene: TRBJ2-7; v_gene: TRBV7-2; CDR3aa: CASSPRQGPSEQYF
j_gene: TRBJ2-5; v_gene: TRBV9; CDR3aa: CASSVGDTTYQETQYF
j_gene: TRBJ2-2; v_gene: TRBV6-1; CDR3aa: CASSGGSKNTGELFF
j_gene: TRBJ2-7; v_gene: TRBV9; CDR3aa: CASSATSGSPYEQYF
j_gene: TRBJ2-3; v_gene: TRBV2; CDR3aa: CASSRISGISDTQYF
j_gene: TRBJ1-5; v_gene: TRBV28; CDR3aa: CASSDRGGSNQPQHF
j_gene: TRBJ1-1; v_gene: TRBV20-1; CDR3aa: CSAREDRPAEAFF
j_gene: TRBJ2-7; v_gene: TRBV11-1; CDR3aa: CASSLGGGGAYEQYF
j_gene: TRBJ2-1; v_gene: TRBV2; CDR3aa: CASRDAGYNEQFF
j_gene: TRBJ2-7; v_gene: TRBV12-3/TRBV12-4; CDR3aa: CASTMGAAGPGEQYF
j_gene: TRBJ2-3; v_gene: TRBV5-1; CDR3aa: CASSLGLLAGIPDTQYF
j_gene: TRBJ2-4; v_gene: TRBV20-1; CDR3aa: CSARSGQLPKNIQYF
j_gene: TRBJ2-5; v_gene: TRBV5-6; CDR3aa: CASSTSAGGPETQYF
j_gene: TRBJ2-2; v_gene: TRBV7-3; CDR3aa: CASSLVHGANTGELFF